This T cell receptor (beta chain) was identified during a study of tumor-infiltrating lymphocytes in localized non-small cell lung cancer. CDR1 and CDR2 from the germline V gene are SGHDT and YYEEEE. Trimming left V 4 bases short and J 2 bases short, with 12 bases between. CDR3 size: 15 residues. The method was immunoSEQ multiplex PCR; TCRdb's version includes in-frame clones alone and lacks a portion of them. Of roughly 13,000 clones in the sample, 75% to 85% were seen once. The sample holds a few counts of this clone. Its antigen is unidentified. Study observations and caveats: Compared with uninvolved lung, tumors showed higher T cell infiltration by TCRbeta sequencing.

Sequences were obtained from lung tumor tissue. The receptor was derived from a human donor with non-small cell lung cancer. The chain is built from TRBV5-6 and TRBJ2-2; D might be TRBD2 (6 bases). The CDR3 protein is CASSSGLINTGELFF. As DNA, the CDR3 is TGTGCCAGCAGCAGCGGACTAATTAACACCGGGGAGCTGTTTTTT.